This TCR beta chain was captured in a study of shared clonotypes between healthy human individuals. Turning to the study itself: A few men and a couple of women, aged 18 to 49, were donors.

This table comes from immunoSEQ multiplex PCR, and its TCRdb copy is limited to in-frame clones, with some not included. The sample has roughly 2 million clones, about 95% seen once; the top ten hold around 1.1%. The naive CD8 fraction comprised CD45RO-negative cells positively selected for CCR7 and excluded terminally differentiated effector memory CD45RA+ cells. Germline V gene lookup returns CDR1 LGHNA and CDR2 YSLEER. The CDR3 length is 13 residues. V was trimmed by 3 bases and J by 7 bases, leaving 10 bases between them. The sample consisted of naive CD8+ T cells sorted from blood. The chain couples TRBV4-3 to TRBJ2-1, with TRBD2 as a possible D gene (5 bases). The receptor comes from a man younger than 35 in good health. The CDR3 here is CASSHHGGNEQFF. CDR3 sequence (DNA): TGCGCCAGCAGCCACCACGGAGGTAATGAGCAGTTCTTC.